These 20 T cell receptor beta chains were all obtained from the same sample, sequenced in a study of blood T cell repertoires in COVID-19. TCRdb keeps only in-frame clones here, not all; method: immunoSEQ multiplex PCR. The profile shows 300,000 to 350,000 clones, 70% to 90% of them singletons. Sequenced sample: PBMCs or T cells enriched from blood (not recorded which). Receptor source: a man aged 25-45 years who had recovered from COVID-19.

The chain carries TRBV24-1 and TRBJ2-1, with D perhaps TRBD2 (5 bases). Germline V lookup: CDR1 KGHDR, CDR2 SFDVKD. The V end was cut by 5 bases, the J end by 4 bases, with 14 bases between. CDR3 length: 15 residues. The CDR3 nucleotides are TGTGCCACCAGTGCTGAAGCGGTCGCGTACAATGAGCAGTTCTTC. It translates to CATSAEAVAYNEQFF.

The rearrangement joins TRBV6-5 to TRBJ1-2; no clear D gene. V lost 6 bases to trimming and J lost 7 bases, with 15 bases between them. CDR3 length: 13 residues. Per germline, CDR1 MNHEY and CDR2 SVGAGI. The chain's CDR3 is CASSPDMITGYTF. CDR3 coding DNA: TGTGCCAGCAGCCCCGACATGATAACTGGCTACACCTTC.

The chain links TRBV3-1 (or the pseudogene TRBV3-2) to TRBJ1-2; the D is unclear. V was shortened by 3 bases and J by 7 bases, with 18 bases between the two germline ends. Germline CDR1 and CDR2: LGHDT and YNNKEL (reference sequence). The CDR3 runs 15 residues. The CDR3 reads CASSQAARRGGGYTF. For the CDR3, the DNA is TGTGCCAGCAGCCAGGCGGCCAGGCGGGGAGGTGGCTACACCTTC.

As regards this clone: The sample has other DNA sequences that encode this CDR3 too. In nucleotides, the CDR3 is TGTGCCAGCAGCTCCGGGGGGGCCAACTATGGCTACACCTTC. Translating it yields CASSSGGANYGYTF. This chain joins TRBV7-9 and TRBJ1-2, with a tentative D call TRBD1 (6 bases). V was trimmed by 4 bases and J by 2 bases, leaving 11 bases between them. The CDR3 sequence is 14 residues long. CDR1 and CDR2 (germline): SEHNR, FQNEAQ (reference sequence).

This chain uses TRBV4-1 with TRBJ2-7; the match to TRBD2 covers 14 bases. Losses at the gene ends were 1 base for V and 4 bases for J; bases not matched to a gene: 0. The length of the CDR3 is 15 residues. Germline CDR1 is MGHRA and CDR2 is YSYEKL. CDR3 amino acids: CASSQGLAGGYEQYF. The DNA of the CDR3 is TGCGCCAGCAGCCAAGGACTAGCGGGGGGGTACGAGCAGTACTTC.

The chain joins TRBV6-2 or TRBV6-3 to TRBJ2-7; 7 bases are a match to TRBD1. The CDR3 extends over 15 amino acids. Trimming removed 4 bases from V and 3 bases from J; junction bases left unmatched: 9. The V gene's germline CDR1 is MNHEY and CDR2 SVGEGT. CDR3 sequence: CASSSIDRAVYEQYF. Written as DNA, the CDR3 is TGTGCCAGCAGTTCTATAGACAGGGCAGTCTACGAGCAGTACTTC.

The chain carries TRBV6-2 or TRBV6-3 and TRBJ1-2, with TRBD1 identical over 10 bases. From germline, CDR1 is MNHEY and CDR2 SVGEGT. The junction had 6 bases not matched to a gene; V was cut back by 2 bases and J by 3 bases. This CDR3 is built from 16 residues. CDR3 residues: CASSYIRDRGDYGYTF. The CDR3 DNA sequence: TGTGCCAGCAGTTACATCCGGGACAGGGGCGACTATGGCTACACCTTC.

The chain is built from TRBV12-1 and TRBJ2-3; the table assigns TRBD2, which was not confirmed against the DNA. TRBV12-1 is assigned pseudogene status. CDR3 length: 17 amino acids. In DNA form, the CDR3 reads TGTGCCAGCAGCCCTGGACTAGCGGGGGGGGTTACAGATACGCAGTATTTT. It yields the protein CASSPGLAGGVTDTQYF.

The chain links TRBV7-3 to TRBJ1-6; unclear D gene. This CDR3 is 14 amino acids long. V gave up 1 base and J gave up 7 bases, with 8 bases separating them. Germline V gives CDR1 SGHTA, CDR2 FQGTGA. The CDR3 sequence: CASSLKRGNSPLHF. The DNA of the CDR3 is TGTGCCAGCAGCTTAAAGCGGGGAAATTCACCCCTCCACTTT.

The V call is TRBV5-3, the J call TRBJ1-6; D gene unclear. TRBV5-3 qualifies as an ORF whose function is uncertain. V was trimmed by 4 bases and J by 0 bases, leaving 11 bases between them. CDR3 length: 16 residues. CDR3 DNA: TGTGCCAGAAGCCCGGCAGGTCTCTCCTATAATTCACCCCTCCACTTT. The encoded protein is CARSPAGLSYNSPLHF.

The CDR3 bases are TGCAGCGCTACTCAAGACAGGGACTACGAGCAGTACTTC. Protein: CSATQDRDYEQYF. The chain employs TRBV29-1 and TRBJ2-7; 7 bases are shared with TRBD1. The germline V gene has CDR1 SQVTM and CDR2 ANQGSEA. J lost 3 bases, V lost 7 bases, and 9 bases had no gene match. This CDR3 has 13 amino acids.

The rearrangement links TRBV3-1 (or the pseudogene TRBV3-2) to TRBJ1-1; possibly TRBD1 for D (5 bases). Germline lookup yields CDR1 LGHDT and CDR2 YNNKEL (reference sequence). CDR3 length: 13 amino acids. Between the trimmed V and J ends, which lost 1 base and 4 bases, there was a span of 7 bases. The CDR3 sequence: CASSQAQATEAFF. CDR3 bases: TGTGCCAGCAGCCAAGCACAGGCCACTGAAGCTTTCTTT.

The genes are TRBV5-4 and TRBJ2-7; possibly TRBD2 for D (6 bases). The CDR3 spans 14 residues. V dropped 4 bases and J dropped 6 bases, with 17 bases sitting between them. CDR1 is SGHNT, CDR2 YYREEE, per germline (reference sequence). This CDR3 is CASSPRSGVVEQYF. The CDR3 DNA sequence: TGTGCCAGCAGCCCTCGGTCGGGGGTAGTCGAGCAGTACTTC.

The chain combines TRBV2 with TRBJ1-5, with a possible D match to TRBD1 (5 bases). Looked up from germline, CDR1 is SNHLY and CDR2 is FYNNEI. V dropped 0 bases and J dropped 7 bases, with 16 bases sitting between them. The CDR3 is made up of 16 amino acids. The CDR3 here is CASSEAYPMDKQPQHF. CDR3 DNA: TGTGCCAGCAGTGAAGCCTACCCAATGGACAAGCAGCCCCAGCATTTT.

The rearrangement uses TRBV7-8 and TRBJ2-5; TRBD1 is a possible D gene (5 bases). The CDR3 is 13 amino acids. CDR1 is SGHVS, CDR2 FQNEAQ, per germline. V dropped 10 bases and J dropped 11 bases, with 23 bases sitting between them. The DNA of the CDR3 is TGTGCCACCGCCCCCGACAGCCTCGAATCTCAGTACTTC. Translating gives CATAPDSLESQYF.

The chain employs TRBV7-2 and TRBJ2-1; 7 nucleotides line up with TRBD1. The CDR3 spans 15 residues. Germline CDR1 reads SGHTA; CDR2 reads FQGNSA. V shed 5 bases and J 0 bases; nucleotides not matched to a gene: 4. The CDR3 coding sequence is TGTGCCAGCAGCCTCCGGGACAGCTCCTACAATGAGCAGTTCTTC. This codes for CASSLRDSSYNEQFF.

The sample holds one count of this clone. V is TRBV2 and J is TRBJ2-1; tentatively, D is TRBD2 (6 bases). From germline, CDR1 is SNHLY and CDR2 FYNNEI. This CDR3 is 16 amino acids long. V was cut by 4 bases and J by 1 base, with 14 bases left in between. The CDR3 DNA is TGTGCCAGCAGTGCCCAGCTAGCGAAATCCTACAATGAGCAGTTCTTC. Translated: CASSAQLAKSYNEQFF.

The chain combines TRBV3-1 (or the pseudogene TRBV3-2) with TRBJ2-1; D possibly corresponds to TRBD2 (6 bases). CDR1 and CDR2 from the germline V gene are LGHDT and YNNKEL (reference sequence). V was pared by 4 bases and J by 6 bases, with 10 bases between. CDR3 length equals 13 residues. CDR3 protein: CASSLGLLNEQFF. CDR3 nucleotides: TGTGCCAGCAGCCTGGGACTTCTCAATGAGCAGTTCTTC.

This chain links TRBV18 with TRBJ2-5; TRBD2 is a possible D gene (6 bases). This CDR3 has 14 amino acids. V was pared by 1 base and J by 2 bases, with 8 bases between. Germline values: CDR1 KGHSH, CDR2 LQKENI. The CDR3 protein is CASSPLAAQETQYF. CDR3 bases: TGTGCCAGCTCACCACTAGCGGCGCAAGAGACCCAGTACTTC.

The chain is built from TRBV14 and TRBJ1-6, with 10 bases aligning to TRBD1. After removal of 1 base from V and 7 bases from J, the junction contained 1 base not matched to a gene. The CDR3 totals 15 residues. Germline assignment: CDR1 SGHDN and CDR2 FVKESK. CDR3 protein: CASSQVDRGNSPLHF. CDR3 nucleotide sequence: TGTGCCAGCAGCCAAGTGGACAGGGGGAATTCACCCCTCCACTTT. The variable domain in full, with the rest retrieved from reference TRBV14 and TRBJ1-6, is EAGVTQFPSHSVIEKGQTVTLRCDPISGHDNLYWYRRVMGKEIKFLLHFVKESKQDESGMPNNRFLAERTGGTYSTLKVQPAELEDSGVYFCASSQVDRGNSPLHFGNGTRLTVT.